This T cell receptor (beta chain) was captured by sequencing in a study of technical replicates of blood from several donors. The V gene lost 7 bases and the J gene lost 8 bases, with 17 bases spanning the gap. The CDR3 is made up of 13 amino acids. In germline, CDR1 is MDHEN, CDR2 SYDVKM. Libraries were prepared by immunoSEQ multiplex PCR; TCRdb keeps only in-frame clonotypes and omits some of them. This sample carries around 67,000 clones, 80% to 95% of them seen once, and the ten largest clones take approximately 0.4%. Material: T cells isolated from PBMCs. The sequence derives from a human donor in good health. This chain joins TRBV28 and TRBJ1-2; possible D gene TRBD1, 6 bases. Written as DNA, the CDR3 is TGTGCCAGCAACCTGGACAGCCGGTTGGGCTACACCTTC. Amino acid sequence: CASNLDSRLGYTF.